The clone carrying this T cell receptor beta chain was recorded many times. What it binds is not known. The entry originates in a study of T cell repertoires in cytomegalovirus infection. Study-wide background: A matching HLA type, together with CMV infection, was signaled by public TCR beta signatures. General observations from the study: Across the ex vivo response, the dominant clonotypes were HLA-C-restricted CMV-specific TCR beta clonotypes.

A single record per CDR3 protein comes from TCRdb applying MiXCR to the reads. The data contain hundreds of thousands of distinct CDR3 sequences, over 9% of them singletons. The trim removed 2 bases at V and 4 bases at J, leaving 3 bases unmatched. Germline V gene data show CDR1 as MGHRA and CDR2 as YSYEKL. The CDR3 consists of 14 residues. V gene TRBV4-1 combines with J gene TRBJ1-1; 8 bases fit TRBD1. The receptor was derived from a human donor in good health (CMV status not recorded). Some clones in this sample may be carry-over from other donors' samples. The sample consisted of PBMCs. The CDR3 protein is CASSQNRGSTEAFF. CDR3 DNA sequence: TGCGCCAGCAGCCAAAACAGGGGGAGCACTGAAGCTTTCTTT.